The entry below gives a single T cell receptor beta chain sequence along with its context. The antigen is not known. Sorted out of PBMCs were CD4+ T cells and CD8+ T cells. Extracted from the samples, RNA was reverse transcribed into cDNA to serve as the sequencing template. Repertoires were generated with immunoSEQ multiplex PCR, while TCRdb's copy carries only in-frame clones and drops some. The repertoire consists of 100,000 to 150,000 clones, with 47% occurring once and the leading ten covering roughly a tenth. The CDR3 extends over 15 amino acids. The V end lost 0 bases, the J end lost 2 bases, and 12 bases lay between the germline ends. CDR1 is SGHRS, CDR2 YFSETQ, per germline. This entry is derived from a study of CD8+ T cells in alopecia areata. Findings of the study overall: Sequences from scalp samples also cover resident alphabeta T cells of normal skin. Affected lesional scalp, above all in alopecia totalis/universalis, was more clonal than normal scalp.

The sample taken for sequencing was NKG2D-low CD8+ T cells sorted from blood. The gene calls are TRBV5-1 and TRBJ2-7; D gene ambiguous. The source of this sequence is a human donor with alopecia areata. The CDR3 DNA sequence: TGCGCCAGCAGCTTGGAACCGTCTGAACCCTACGAGCAGTACTTC. It specifies CASSLEPSEPYEQYF.